This T cell receptor (beta chain) was profiled in a study of cytomegalovirus exposure and HLA in healthy donors. Study-wide results and limits: In vitro testing confirmed a few CMV-associated chains as specific for CMV antigens. Immune exposure was documented only through CMV serostatus.

The CDR3 runs to 17 residues. Germline CDR1 reads SGHRS; CDR2 reads YFSETQ. Comments on this clone: Antigen specificity is unknown. The junction shows a germline mismatch at one end, possibly a read error.

13 Jbeta primers and 60 Vbeta primers were used for the PCR. TCRdb's table, derived via immunoSEQ multiplex PCR, lists solely in-frame clones and lacks some. This table has approximately 97,000 clones, over 60% appearing once. The receptor was derived from a male donor in good health and CMV-seropositive. The sample comprised PBMCs. The chain uses TRBV5-1 and TRBJ2-6; 12 bases fit TRBD2. The CDR3 is CASSQTSGRSGANGLTF. The CDR3 DNA follows: TGCGCCAGCAGCCAAACTAGCGGGAGGTCTGGGGCCAACGGCCTGACTTTC.